This T cell receptor beta chain appears in the sequencing data of a study of T cells in Graves' hyperthyroidism and ophthalmopathy. RNA transcripts served as the template for amplifying TCR beta CDR3 regions. First-round RT-PCR of the TCR CDR3 relied on the HTBI primer set. TCRdb recomputed calls from the multiplex PCR reads with MiXCR, one row per CDR3 protein. The data contain a few hundred thousand distinct CDR3 sequences, approximately 15% of them singletons. The CDR3 extends over 13 amino acids. The germline V gene encodes CDR1 SGDLS and CDR2 YYNGEE. The V gene lost 4 bases and the J gene lost 1 base, with 8 bases spanning the gap.

The clonotype originates from a woman in her late teens or twenties with Graves' hyperthyroidism. This sequence joins TRBV9 and TRBJ2-5; D is uncertain. Source material: blood. The CDR3 spells CASSFGPQETQYF. Written as DNA, the CDR3 is TGTGCCAGCAGCTTCGGACCCCAAGAGACCCAGTACTTC.